This T cell receptor beta chain was observed in a study of OX40 agonist ivuxolimab in advanced cancers. Context from the whole study: Ivuxolimab was an agonistic, fully human IgG2 monoclonal antibody directed against OX40 (CD134), a costimulatory receptor. The paper reports the monotherapy dose-escalation portion (N ≈ 50 patients) of the phase I ivuxolimab trial. Prior anti-PD-1, anti-PD-L1 or anti-CTLA-4 therapy was permitted, and about 40% of dose-escalation patients had received checkpoint inhibitors. The dose-escalation cohort was about 87% male with a mean age of about 65 years, ranging from roughly 20 to 80. Among the 52 dose-escalation patients, around 19 had hepatocellular carcinoma, some 15 melanoma, 9 renal cell carcinoma and 9 head and neck cancer. Partial responses occurred in three dose-escalation patients: two with cutaneous melanoma and one with hepatocellular carcinoma. The point of sequencing TCRbeta in the periphery was to test whether ivuxolimab changed TCR sequence diversity and drove clonal T-cell expansion. Intravenous ivuxolimab was administered to patients every 2 weeks at six dose levels: 0.01, 0.1, 0.3, 1.5, 3 and 10 mg/kg.

According to the germline V gene, CDR1 reads MNHEY and CDR2 reads SVGAGI. The CDR3 holds 13 amino acids from the cysteine to the phenylalanine. Of the read, only the CDR3 DNA is kept; its 39 bases are in frame from base 1. At the junction V is shortened by 8 bases and J by 5 bases, with 13 bases in between. Genomic DNA was extracted from sorted cells for sequencing of the TCRbeta CDR3 region. The immunoSEQ Assay was used to sequence the TCRbeta CDR3 regions. TCRdb's version of the immuneACCESS table is confined to in-frame rearrangements and falls short of the full clone set. An unresolved V gene accounts for under half of the shortfall where checked; the remainder is of unknown origin. The sample contains approximately 96,000 clones, around 91% of them found a single time. The top ten clonotypes cover about 1.5% of the sample. The trial excluded patients who had a history of autoimmune disease or were on systemic immunosuppression. Peripheral blood for TCR sequencing was drawn from every dose cohort at baseline, at cycle 4 day 1 and at cycle 7 day 1. The samples were drawn from a first-in-human, open-label, multicenter phase I dose-escalation trial of ivuxolimab. Adults with locally advanced or metastatic melanoma, renal cell, hepatocellular, or head and neck squamous cell carcinoma were enrolled in the trial. Before TCR sequencing, CD4+ and CD8+ T cells were separately sorted from peripheral blood.

A note on this clone: Its antigen remains undetermined. There are no base qualities to consult, and no much larger clone falls within one base.

The research as a whole found: The antigen specificity of the peripheral T cells that underwent clonal expansion was not determined. At doses of 0.1 to 3.0 mg/kg, clonal expansion of both CD4+ and CD8+ T cells in blood was seen between baseline and week 6. Low levels of normalized T-cell clonal expansion were also seen in some nonresponding patients. In the 0.1-3.0 mg/kg groups, partial responders had among the lowest normalized peripheral clonal expansion, particularly in CD8+ T cells. After ivuxolimab, expanded clones were on average more numerous among CD8+ T cells than among CD4+ T cells.

The sequences come from CD4+ or CD8+ T cells sorted from blood, collected in a trial of the OX40 agonist ivuxolimab. The sequence was obtained from an adult with an advanced solid tumor such as melanoma, head and neck, liver or kidney cancer. The sequence joins TRBV6-5 to TRBJ1-3, and perhaps TRBD1 as D gene, on 5 matching bases. The DNA is as follows: TGTGCCAGCCGACCCGGGGGGAGAAACACCATATATTTT. This is translated as CASRPGGRNTIYF.